Sequencing of this T cell receptor beta chain was carried out in a study of T cell repertoires in cytomegalovirus infection. Overall study results and limits: The response measured ex vivo was dominated by TCR beta clonotypes (HLA-C-restricted and CMV-specific).

The V gene lost 3 bases and the J gene lost 4 bases, with 13 bases spanning the gap. The CDR3 totals 14 residues. TCRdb redid the calling of the reads with MiXCR, one entry per CDR3 protein. The sample lists 300,000 or so distinct CDR3 sequences, 9.6% occurring once. A word on this clonotype: Antigen: not known.

This TCR derives from a human donor in good health (CMV status not recorded). Some clones in this sample may be carry-over from other donors' samples. The specimen was PBMCs. This chain links TRBV12-3 or TRBV12-4 with TRBJ2-7; no definite D call. The CDR3 nucleotides are TGTGCCAGCAGTTTCGCGAACAGTCCTTACGAGCAGTACTTC. It codes for CASSFANSPYEQYF.